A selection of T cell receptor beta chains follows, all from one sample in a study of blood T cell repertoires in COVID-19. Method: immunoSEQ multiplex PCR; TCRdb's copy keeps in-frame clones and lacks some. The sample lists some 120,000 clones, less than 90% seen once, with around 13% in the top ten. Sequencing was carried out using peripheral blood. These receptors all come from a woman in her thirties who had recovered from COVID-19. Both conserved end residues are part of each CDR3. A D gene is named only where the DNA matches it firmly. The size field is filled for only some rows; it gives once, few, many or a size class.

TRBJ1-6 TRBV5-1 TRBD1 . TGCGCCAGCAAACAGGGGAATGCCTATAATTCACCCCTCCACTTT CASKQGNAYNSPLHF
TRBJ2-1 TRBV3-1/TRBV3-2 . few TGTGCCAGCAGCCAAGTTAGGCCGTCTAGCGCCTACTACAATGAGCAGTTCTTC CASSQVRPSSAYYNEQFF
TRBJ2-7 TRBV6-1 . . TGTGCCAGCAGTGACGCATTTGGGACAACCTACGAGCAGTACTTC CASSDAFGTTYEQYF
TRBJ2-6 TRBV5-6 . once TGTGCCAGCAGCTTGGTCTGGCAGGAAGTTGCTGGGGCCAACGTCCTGACTTTC CASSLVWQEVAGANVLTF
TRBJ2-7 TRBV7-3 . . TGTGCCAGCAGCCTGAGACAAGGCGAGCAGTACTTC CASSLRQGEQYF
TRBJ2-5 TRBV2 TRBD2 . TGTGCTTGGGGGCCGGGAGGGCCGTCAGAGACCCAGTACTTC CAWGPGGPSETQYF
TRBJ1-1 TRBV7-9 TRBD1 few TGTGCCAGCAGCCCGGACAGGCCCACTGAAGCTTTCTTT CASSPDRPTEAFF
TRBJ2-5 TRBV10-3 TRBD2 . TGTGCCATCAGTGAGTCAAGGATGGGGACTAGCGGGGGAGAGACCCAGTACTTC CAISESRMGTSGGETQYF
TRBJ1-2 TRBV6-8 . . TGTGCCAGCAGTCCTTTGGGGCCCAACTATGGCTACACCTTC CASSPLGPNYGYTF
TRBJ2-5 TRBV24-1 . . TGTGCCACCAGTGATAACACCGGAGGGCAAGAGACCCAGTACTTC CATSDNTGGQETQYF
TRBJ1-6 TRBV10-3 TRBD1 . TGTGCCATCAGTGAAGAGGGACAGAATTCACCCCTCCACTTT CAISEEGQNSPLHF
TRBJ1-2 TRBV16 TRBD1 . TGTGCCAGCAGCGATAGTCTACAGGGGATCATGCGAGGCTACACCTTC CASSDSLQGIMRGYTF
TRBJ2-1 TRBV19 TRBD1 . TGTGCCAGTAGTTTAGAGGGACAGGCCTACAATGAGCAGTTCTTC CASSLEGQAYNEQFF
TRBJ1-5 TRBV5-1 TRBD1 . TGCGCCAGCAGCCCCTGGAGGGGGCCAAATCAGCCCCAGCATTTT CASSPWRGPNQPQHF
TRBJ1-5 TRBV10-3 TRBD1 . TGTGCCATCAGCCCGGGACAGGGGGAGCCCCAGCATTTT CAISPGQGEPQHF
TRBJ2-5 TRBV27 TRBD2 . TGTGCCAGCAGTTTAAGGGAGGGCGGAGAGACCCAGTACTTC CASSLREGGETQYF
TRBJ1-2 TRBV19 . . TGTGCCAGTACCAGGACTAACTATGGCTACACCTTC CASTRTNYGYTF
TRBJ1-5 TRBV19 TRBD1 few TGTGCCAGTAGTATCTCCAGGGACAGACGCAATCAGCCCCAGCATTTT CASSISRDRRNQPQHF
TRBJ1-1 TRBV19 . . TGTGCCAGTATGCCGGGACACCAGAACACTGAAGCTTTCTTT CASMPGHQNTEAFF
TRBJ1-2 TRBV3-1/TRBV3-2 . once TGTGCCAGCAGCCAAGATGGAGGGTTTGGGCATGGCTACACCTTC CASSQDGGFGHGYTF
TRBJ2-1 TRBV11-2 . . TGTGCCAGCAGCTACGGCGGAGGCAATGAGCAGTTCTTC CASSYGGGNEQFF
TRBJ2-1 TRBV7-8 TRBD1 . TGTGCCAGCAGCTTAAGACAGGGGCTGTTCTTC CASSLRQGLFF
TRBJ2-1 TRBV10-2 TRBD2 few TGCGCCAGCAGTGAGTTTCCTGCGGGGGGCTTACGAGAGTTCTTC CASSEFPAGGLREFF
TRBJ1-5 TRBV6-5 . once TGTGCCAGCAGACGGGACACTTTGGGGGAGCCCCAGCATTTT CASRRDTLGEPQHF
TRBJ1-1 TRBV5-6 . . TGTGCCAGCAGCTTGTGGAGGGCTATGAACACTGAAGCTTTCTTT CASSLWRAMNTEAFF
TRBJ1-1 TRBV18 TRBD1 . TGTGCCAGCTCACCGACCGGACAGGAGAACACTGAAGCTTTCTTT CASSPTGQENTEAFF
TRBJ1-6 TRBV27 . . TGTGCCAGCAGTTTACGGGCCGGGGGGGGCTCCTATAATTCACCCCTCCACTTT CASSLRAGGGSYNSPLHF
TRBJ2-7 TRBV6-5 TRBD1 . TGTGCCAGCAGTTACTCGGGACAGGGGACCTACGAGCAGTACTTC CASSYSGQGTYEQYF
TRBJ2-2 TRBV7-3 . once TGTGCCAGCAGGTCTATCGTCGGCGGGGAGCTGTTTTTT CASRSIVGGELFF
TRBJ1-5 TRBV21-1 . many TGTGCCAGCAGCAAAGCGCGGGGTCCAGGAGGGAATCAGCCCCAGCATTTT CASSKARGPGGNQPQHF
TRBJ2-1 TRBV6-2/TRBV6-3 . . TGTGCCAGCAGTTACGGGGGTAGCGGAAGCAATGAGCAGTTCTTC CASSYGGSGSNEQFF
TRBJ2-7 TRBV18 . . TGTGCCAGCTCGGACATTTCTACCTACGAGCAGTACTTC CASSDISTYEQYF
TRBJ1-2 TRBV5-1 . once TGCGCCAGCAGCGCCGACAGGAACTATGGCTACACCTTC CASSADRNYGYTF
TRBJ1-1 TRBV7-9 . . TGTGCCAGCAGCTTAATAGGGGTGGGCACTGAAGCTTTCTTT CASSLIGVGTEAFF
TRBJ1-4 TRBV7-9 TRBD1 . TGTGCCAGCAGCCTCGGACAGGTAGTTGCAACTAATGAAAAACTGTTTTTT CASSLGQVVATNEKLFF
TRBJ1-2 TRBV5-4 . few TGTGCCAGCAGCTTGGGACAGCGCGTTAACTATGGCTACACCTTC CASSLGQRVNYGYTF
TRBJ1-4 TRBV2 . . TGTGCCAGCAGTAATCAGGGACTTTCTAATGAAAAACTGTTTTTT CASSNQGLSNEKLFF
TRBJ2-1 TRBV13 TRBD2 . TGTGCCAGCAGAAAGGGACTAGCGGGAGAGCAGTTCTTC CASRKGLAGEQFF
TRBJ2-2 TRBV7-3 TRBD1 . TGTGCCAGCAGCCGAGGCGACAGGGGGCGAACCGGGGAGCTGTTTTTT CASSRGDRGRTGELFF
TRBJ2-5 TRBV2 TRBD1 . TGTGCCAGCAGTGAAGGGGACAGACAAGAGACCCAGTACTTC CASSEGDRQETQYF
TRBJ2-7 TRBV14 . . TGTGCCAGCAGCTACCAGGGGGGCCCCTACGAGCAGTACTTC CASSYQGGPYEQYF
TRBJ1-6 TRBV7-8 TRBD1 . TGTGCCAGCAGCCCGGGACAGGAAAATTCACCCCTCCACTTT CASSPGQENSPLHF
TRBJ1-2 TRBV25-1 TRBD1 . TGTGCCAGCAGTGGACAGGGGGGAGACTATGGCTACACCTTC CASSGQGGDYGYTF
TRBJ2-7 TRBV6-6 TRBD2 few TGTGCCAGCAGTTACTCGGGACTAGAAGGCCACGAGCAGTACTTC CASSYSGLEGHEQYF
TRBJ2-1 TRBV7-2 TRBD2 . TGTGCCAGCAGCTTAGAGGGCGGGAGCCACAATGAGCAGTTCTTC CASSLEGGSHNEQFF
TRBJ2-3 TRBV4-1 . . TGCGCCAGCAGCTCTTGGCGGGACACAGATACGCAGTATTTT CASSSWRDTDTQYF
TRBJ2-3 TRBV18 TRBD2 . TGTGCCAGCTCGGGACTAGCGGTGCGCACAGATACGCAGTATTTT CASSGLAVRTDTQYF
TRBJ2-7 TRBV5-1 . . TGCGCCAGCAGCTTGGCGGGCAGGGACTACGAGCAGTACTTC CASSLAGRDYEQYF
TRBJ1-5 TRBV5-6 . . TGTGCCAGCAGCTTGAATTTACTGACAAATCAGCCCCAGCATTTT CASSLNLLTNQPQHF
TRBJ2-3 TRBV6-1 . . TGTGCCAGCAGTGAGTACTACAGGGTTTCGCTCCGGAACCTGGGAGATACGCAGTATTTT CASSEYYRVSLRNLGDTQYF
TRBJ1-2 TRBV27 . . TGTGCCAGCAGTTTGGGTACAGCCTATGGCTACACCTTC CASSLGTAYGYTF
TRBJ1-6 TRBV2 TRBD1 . TGTGCCACTTTGGGAGTGGGACAGGGAGATTCACCCCTCCACTTT CATLGVGQGDSPLHF
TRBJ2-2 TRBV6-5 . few TGTGCCAGCAGGGCGGCCCTCGCCGGGGAGCTGTTTTTT CASRAALAGELFF
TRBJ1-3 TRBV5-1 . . TGCGCCAGCAGCTATGACTCCATCCTATCCTCTGGAAACACCATATATTTT CASSYDSILSSGNTIYF
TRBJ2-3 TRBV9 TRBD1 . TGTGCCAGCAGCGTATCACCACAGGGGGCAGGGACAGATACGCAGTATTTT CASSVSPQGAGTDTQYF
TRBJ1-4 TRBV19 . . TGTGCCAGTACCTTCAATAGTAGGGGCGAAAAACTGTTTTTT CASTFNSRGEKLFF
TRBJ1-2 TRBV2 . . TGTGCCAGCAGTGAAGTGGCCAACTATGGCTACACCTTC CASSEVANYGYTF